This T cell receptor beta chain was recovered during a study of naive and memory T cell subsets. Study-level findings and limits: Potentially, T cell activation and differentiation skew this RNA-based measurement.

Four PCR rounds used nested alpha and beta constant region primers plus the SP2 primer. For blood and skin samples, reverse transcription used TCR alpha and beta constant primers. TCRdb reanalysed the UMI-ligation and nested PCR reads using MiXCR and keeps one entry per CDR3 protein. The sample contains tens of thousands of distinct CDR3 sequences, 6.7% of which appear only once. Indicated treatment: skin biopsy from PPD injection site in Mantoux-positive individual. An oligonucleotide containing a UMI was ligated to the 3' end of TCR cDNA. Reverse transcription used DNase-treated unsorted total RNA, aiming for roughly 1 to 1,100 ng. This clonotype was seen ten or more times. Its target is not known. The CDR3 extends over 15 amino acids. J gave up 9 bases and V 4 bases, and 6 bases lay outside the gene matches. In germline, CDR1 is SGHRS, CDR2 YFSETQ.

V usage is TRBV5-1 and J usage is TRBJ2-1, with TRBD2 identical over 14 bases. The source material was skin, sampled from a tuberculin skin test site. The receptor was derived from an adult in good health. The CDR3 here is CASSAGGLAGAEQFF. The CDR3 DNA sequence: TGCGCCAGCAGCGCGGGGGGACTAGCGGGGGCTGAGCAGTTCTTC.